Listed below are T cell receptor beta chains from one sample, sequenced in a study of blood T cells in healthy people across ages. TCRdb re-derived calls from the 5' RACE reads in MiXCR, one entry per CDR3 protein. Found here are roughly 800,000 distinct CDR3 sequences, roughly 64% of them singletons; the top ten hold approximately 20%. The sample was blood. The receptors come from a man aged 30 to 39 in good health. The CDR3 runs from the conserved cysteine through the conserved F or W. The order of the fields is clone size, J gene, V gene, D gene, CDR3 protein, CDR3 DNA. A D gene is named only where the DNA matches it firmly. Where a row states a size, it is once, few, many or the class of an expanded clone; other rows omit it.

abundance: .; j_gene: TRBJ2-1; v_gene: TRBV29-1; d_gene: .; CDR3aa: CSVAPGAGVMFF; CDR3nt: .
abundance: .; j_gene: TRBJ2-5; v_gene: TRBV4-2; d_gene: .; CDR3aa: CASSQGQIQETQYF; CDR3nt: TGTGCCAGCAGCCAAGGACAGATACAAGAGACCCAGTACTTC
abundance: .; j_gene: TRBJ1-2; v_gene: TRBV6-2/TRBV6-3; d_gene: .; CDR3aa: CASNGNGGYGYTF; CDR3nt: TGTGCCAGCAACGGAAACGGAGGCTATGGCTACACCTTC
abundance: .; j_gene: TRBJ1-2; v_gene: TRBV28; d_gene: TRBD1; CDR3aa: CASSQGQEVNYGYTF; CDR3nt: TGCGCCAGCAGTCAAGGACAGGAAGTAAACTATGGCTACACCTTC
abundance: few; j_gene: TRBJ2-1; v_gene: TRBV6-6; d_gene: TRBD2; CDR3aa: CASSHSLAGDEQFF; CDR3nt: TGTGCCAGCAGTCACAGTCTAGCGGGGGACGAGCAGTTCTTC
abundance: .; j_gene: TRBJ1-5; v_gene: TRBV20-1; d_gene: TRBD1; CDR3aa: CSAGTGGRGYSNQPQHF; CDR3nt: TGCAGTGCTGGCACAGGGGGCAGAGGGTATAGCAATCAGCCCCAGCATTTT
abundance: .; j_gene: TRBJ2-3; v_gene: TRBV7-2; d_gene: TRBD2; CDR3aa: CASSLAGGMNTDTQYF; CDR3nt: TGTGCCAGCAGCTTAGCGGGGGGGATGAACACAGATACGCAGTATTTT
abundance: many; j_gene: TRBJ1-2; v_gene: TRBV7-2; d_gene: .; CDR3aa: CASSSVGYGYTF; CDR3nt: TGTGCCAGCAGCTCAGTGGGCTATGGCTACACCTTC
abundance: few; j_gene: TRBJ2-3; v_gene: TRBV7-3; d_gene: TRBD2; CDR3aa: CASSPLPGLASDTQYF; CDR3nt: TGTGCCAGCAGCCCGTTACCGGGACTAGCATCAGATACGCAGTATTTT
abundance: few; j_gene: TRBJ2-5; v_gene: TRBV9; d_gene: .; CDR3aa: CASSVGDYGTKTQYF; CDR3nt: TGTGCCAGCAGCGTAGGAGACTACGGGACGAAGACCCAGTACTTC
abundance: .; j_gene: TRBJ1-2; v_gene: TRBV4-3; d_gene: .; CDR3aa: CASSQEGDGYTF; CDR3nt: TGCGCCAGCAGCCAAGAAGGGGACGGCTACACCTTC
abundance: .; j_gene: TRBJ1-2; v_gene: TRBV5-1; d_gene: .; CDR3aa: CASSSGQRTYGYTF; CDR3nt: TGCGCCAGCAGCTCTGGGCAGCGCACCTATGGCTACACCTTC
abundance: .; j_gene: TRBJ2-5; v_gene: TRBV12-3/TRBV12-4; d_gene: TRBD1; CDR3aa: CASSLGDRVRETQYF; CDR3nt: TGTGCCAGCAGTTTGGGGGACAGGGTCAGAGAGACCCAGTACTTC
abundance: .; j_gene: TRBJ2-3; v_gene: TRBV10-3; d_gene: .; CDR3aa: CAISEPPDTQYF; CDR3nt: TGTGCCATCAGTGAACCCCCAGATACGCAGTATTTT
abundance: .; j_gene: TRBJ2-7; v_gene: TRBV7-2; d_gene: TRBD2; CDR3aa: CASSSASGRVDNEQYF; CDR3nt: TGTGCCAGCAGCTCGGCGAGCGGGAGGGTGGACAATGAGCAGTACTTC
abundance: .; j_gene: TRBJ1-1; v_gene: TRBV7-9; d_gene: .; CDR3aa: CASRSGVFRAEAFF; CDR3nt: TGTGCCAGCAGGTCAGGGGTATTTCGCGCTGAAGCTTTCTTT
abundance: .; j_gene: TRBJ1-6; v_gene: TRBV3-1; d_gene: TRBD1; CDR3aa: CASSLGQQFSPLHF; CDR3nt: TGTGCCAGCAGCCTGGGACAGCAGTTTTCACCCCTCCACTTT
abundance: .; j_gene: TRBJ2-1; v_gene: TRBV7-8; d_gene: TRBD2; CDR3aa: CASSLPRTSGKNNEQFF; CDR3nt: TGTGCCAGCAGCTTACCCCGCACTAGCGGGAAAAATAATGAGCAGTTCTTC
abundance: few; j_gene: TRBJ2-7; v_gene: TRBV29-1; d_gene: .; CDR3aa: CSVITGTSYEQYF; CDR3nt: TGCAGCGTGATTACAGGGACCTCCTACGAGCAGTACTTC
abundance: .; j_gene: TRBJ2-7; v_gene: TRBV12-3/TRBV12-4; d_gene: .; CDR3aa: CASSLSVSYEQYF; CDR3nt: TGTGCCAGCAGTTTGTCAGTTTCCTACGAGCAGTACTTC
abundance: .; j_gene: TRBJ1-2; v_gene: TRBV7-9; d_gene: .; CDR3aa: CASSQGPHGYTF; CDR3nt: TGTGCCAGCAGCCAAGGCCCGCATGGCTACACCTTC
abundance: once; j_gene: TRBJ1-1; v_gene: TRBV6-4; d_gene: .; CDR3aa: CASSAGKNTEAFF; CDR3nt: TGTGCCAGCAGTGCGGGGAAGAACACTGAAGCTTTCTTT
abundance: .; j_gene: TRBJ1-4; v_gene: TRBV2; d_gene: TRBD1; CDR3aa: CASRGGTANEKLFF; CDR3nt: TGTGCCAGCAGAGGCGGGACAGCTAATGAAAAACTGTTTTTT
abundance: once; j_gene: TRBJ2-3; v_gene: TRBV7-3; d_gene: .; CDR3aa: CASSWGLITDTQYF; CDR3nt: TGTGCCAGCAGCTGGGGATTAATCACAGATACGCAGTATTTT
abundance: .; j_gene: TRBJ2-5; v_gene: TRBV27; d_gene: TRBD2; CDR3aa: CASSPSLASGAGETQYF; CDR3nt: TGTGCCAGCAGTCCGTCGTTGGCTAGCGGGGCAGGAGAGACCCAGTACTTC
abundance: once; j_gene: TRBJ2-5; v_gene: TRBV28; d_gene: TRBD1; CDR3aa: CASSSPGQGGLQYF; CDR3nt: TGTGCCAGCAGTTCCCCGGGACAGGGGGGTTTACAGTACTTC